The text below deals with one T cell receptor (beta chain). The data are from a study of blood T cell repertoires in COVID-19. Whole-study context: The study drew acute and convalescent COVID-19 samples from the United States, Italy and Spain. T cells, B-cell-depleted T cells, or PBMCs provided the cDNA or gDNA that served as material.

Sequencing was performed with immunoSEQ multiplex PCR; in TCRdb, only in-frame clones are kept and a portion is missing. The sample consists of under 200,000 clones, 86% of them appearing once. Germline V CDR1 and CDR2: KGHSH, LQKENI. The V and J ends lost 8 bases and 0 bases respectively, with 11 bases between them. This CDR3 is 14 amino acids long. This sequence originates from a young man with acute or convalescent COVID-19. The chain couples TRBV18 to TRBJ2-1; possibly TRBD1 for D (6 bases). Sequenced input: peripheral blood. The CDR3: CASRDIHSYNEQFF. As DNA, the CDR3 is TGTGCCAGCCGGGACATCCACTCCTACAATGAGCAGTTCTTC.